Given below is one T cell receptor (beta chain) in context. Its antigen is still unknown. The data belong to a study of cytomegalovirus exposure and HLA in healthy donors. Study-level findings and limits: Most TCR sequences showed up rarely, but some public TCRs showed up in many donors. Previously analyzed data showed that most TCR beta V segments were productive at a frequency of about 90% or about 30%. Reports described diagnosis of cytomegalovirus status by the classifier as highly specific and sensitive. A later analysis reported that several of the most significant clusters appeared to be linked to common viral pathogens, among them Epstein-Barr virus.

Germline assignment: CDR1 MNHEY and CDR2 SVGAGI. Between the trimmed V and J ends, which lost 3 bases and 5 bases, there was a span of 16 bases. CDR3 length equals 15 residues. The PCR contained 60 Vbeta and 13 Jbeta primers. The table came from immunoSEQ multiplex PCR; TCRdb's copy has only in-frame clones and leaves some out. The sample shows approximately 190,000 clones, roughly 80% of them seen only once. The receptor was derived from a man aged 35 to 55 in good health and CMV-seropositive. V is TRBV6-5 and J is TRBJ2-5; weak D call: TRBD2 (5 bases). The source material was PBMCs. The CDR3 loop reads CASSYSTPGEETQYF. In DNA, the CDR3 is TGTGCCAGCAGTTATTCGACACCCGGGGAGGAGACCCAGTACTTC.